The TCR beta chain described here comes from a study of cytomegalovirus exposure and HLA in healthy donors. This clone has only a few counts. Its target is not known. Regarding the study as a whole: Presence/absence results assume similar sequencing depth per donor, which may not hold. A link between a missense DCLRE1C variant and TCR beta V- and J-gene trimming emerged from a later analysis. The classifier reportedly diagnosed cytomegalovirus status with high sensitivity and specificity.

It was with 60 Vbeta and 13 Jbeta primers that the PCR ran. The data were produced by immunoSEQ multiplex PCR, yet TCRdb's version contains in-frame clones alone and is incomplete. This table has approximately 170,000 clones, 65% to 80% appearing once. The germline V gene has CDR1 MNHNS and CDR2 SASEGT. The CDR3 sequence is 16 residues long. V dropped 4 bases and J dropped 7 bases, with 19 bases sitting between them. Those who donated were healthy bone marrow donors. Sequenced material: PBMCs. This TCR derives from a middle-aged woman in good health and CMV-seropositive. The rearrangement uses TRBV6-1 and TRBJ1-4; D gene ambiguous. CDR3 amino acids: CASSAFGQVASEKLFF. The CDR3 DNA follows: TGTGCCAGCAGTGCTTTCGGCCAGGTTGCATCTGAAAAACTGTTTTTT.